This TCR beta chain was sequenced for a study of shared clonotypes between healthy human individuals (dated by TCRdb to between 2020 and 2021). The study in broad terms: The cohort comprised two women and a few men aged 18 to 49 years. For each donor, CD4 naive and CD4 memory were each given three plates, CD8 naive was given two plates, and CD8 memory was given one plate. To estimate repertoire size and how much clonotypes are shared between individuals, the study performed deep sequencing of blood TCR repertoires from five healthy adults. To increase sequencing depth and limit assay-specific biases, different laboratories used diverse techniques to prepare libraries and sequence TCR repertoires. Per donor, leukapheresis produced somewhere between about 0.94 and 8.9 billion PBMCs.

Note on this clone: Its antigen remains unidentified. No per-base quality is available; no much larger clone lies one base away.

Cut back by 0 bases and 3 bases, the V and J ends lie 3 bases apart. The CDR3 measures 13 amino acids from cysteine to phenylalanine. Of the read, only the CDR3 DNA is kept; its 39 bases are in frame from base 1. CDR1 and CDR2 are drawn from the germline V gene: LGHNA, YSLEER. Overall study results and their limits: Larger estimated clonotype richness was generally found for naive subsets than for memory subsets. Pairwise subsampling indicated that sequencing depth was expected to affect the degree of clonotype sharing among donors. Because the study included only a small number of donors, the genetic and exposure-history diversity represented was limited. Across a handful of donors, roughly 5.4% of naive CD4, roughly 3.5% of naive CD8, under 2.5% of memory CD4, and over 0.35% of memory CD8 clonotypes were shared. Sampling was restricted to blood, and TCR repertoires in tissues likely differ from the TCR repertoires found in blood. Clonotypes shared by all four sorted-subset donors showed higher generation probabilities than non-shared clonotypes. Rarefaction of sorted-subset datasets indicated incomplete sequencing despite the large sequencing depth.

Healthy HIV-negative adults with no recently reported acute infections or vaccinations were included as donors. Every donor was a Caucasian adult residing in Nashville, Tennessee, USA. CD4+ T cells were enriched by magnetic negative selection; naive cells were then positively selected on CD45RA, and the negative fraction formed the memory subset. Blood was obtained by leukapheresis, after which PBMCs were separated by Ficoll-Histopaque density gradient centrifugation and cryopreserved in liquid nitrogen vapor phase. Purity and quantity of every magnetically sorted T cell population were checked by analytical flow cytometry. Genomic DNA was isolated from each sorted fraction and quantified by UV absorbance on a Nanodrop 2000c. TCR CDR3 regions were amplified from genomic DNA by multiplex PCR using the deep immunoSEQ assay. Genomic DNA extracted from each cell subset was distributed evenly over all wells of several immunoSEQ 96-well plates, and each plate served as one replicate. Each replicate PCR for sorted subsets received around 200 ng genomic DNA, equal to about 30,000 T cell genomes. The purified libraries were quantified using a Qubit 3.0 fluorometer, sized with a Bioanalyzer 2100, and then quantified again using the KAPA Library Quantification kit. Every immunoSEQ 96-well plate was sequenced on a separate single-read 150-cycle Illumina NextSeq 550 flow cell. As for the authors' bioinformatics: Because the immunoSEQ output included only junctional sequences and no quality scores, the filtering could not be the same as the filtering used for full-length reads. Sequences were annotated with PyIR, a Python wrapper for IgBLAST v1.9, and V/J genes and CDR3 were assigned using IMGT germline references. Reads with weak V/J assignments (E-value above 1e-6), missing CDR3, stop codons, out-of-frame junctions, or ambiguous translated residues were removed. V3J clonotypes were defined by identical inferred V gene, J gene, and CDR3 amino acid sequence. The percentage overlap between two repertoires was calculated by dividing the number of shared unique clonotypes by the size of the smaller repertoire. Three approaches were used to assess repertoire richness: RTK rarefaction, the Chao1 estimator, and Recon v2.1 estimates of unobserved clonotypes. For all TCRbeta clonotypes obtained by the gDNA method from a few donors, generation probabilities were computed with OLGA. TCRdb stores this immuneACCESS table with in-frame sequences only. Part of the clones is absent; in the studies checked, under half of the shortfall reflects unresolved V genes, and no reason is known for the rest. V and J calls and clone size are as listed in that table; D and trimming were resolved from the DNA. The sample includes 1 million to 1.3 million clones, with around three quarters observed a single time. The ten largest account for roughly 0.62% of the sample.

The receptor was isolated from a man between 18 and 29 years old in good health. Some clones in this sample may be carry-over from other donors' samples. The receptor chain draws on TRBV4-3 and TRBJ2-1; no D segment can be confidently identified. The source material was memory CD4+ T cells from PBMCs. This sample's cell subset or site label indicates: CD45RA-negative fraction. The nucleotide sequence is given as TGCGCCAGCAGCCAAGATAACTACAATGAGCAGTTCTTC. It translates as CASSQDNYNEQFF.